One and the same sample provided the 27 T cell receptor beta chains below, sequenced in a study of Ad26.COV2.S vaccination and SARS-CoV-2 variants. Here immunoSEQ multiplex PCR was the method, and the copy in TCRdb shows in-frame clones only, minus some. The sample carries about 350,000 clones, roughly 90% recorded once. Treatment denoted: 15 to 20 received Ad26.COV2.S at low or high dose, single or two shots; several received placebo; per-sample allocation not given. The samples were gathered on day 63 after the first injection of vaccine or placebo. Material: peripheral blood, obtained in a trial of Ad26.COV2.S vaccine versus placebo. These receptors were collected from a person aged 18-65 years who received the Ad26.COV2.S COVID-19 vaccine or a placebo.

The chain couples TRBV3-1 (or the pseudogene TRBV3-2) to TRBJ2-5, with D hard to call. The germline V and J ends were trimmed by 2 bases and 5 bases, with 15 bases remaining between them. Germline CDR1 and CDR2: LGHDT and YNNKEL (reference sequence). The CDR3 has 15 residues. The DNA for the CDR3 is TGTGCCAGCAGCCAATTAACCCTACAATCGGAGACCCAGTACTTC. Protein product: CASSQLTLQSETQYF.

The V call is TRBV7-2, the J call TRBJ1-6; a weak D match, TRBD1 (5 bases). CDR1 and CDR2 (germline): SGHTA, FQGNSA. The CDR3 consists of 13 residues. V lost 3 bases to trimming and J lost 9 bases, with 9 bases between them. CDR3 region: CASSFLGPSPLHF. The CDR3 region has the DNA TGTGCCAGCAGCTTTCTGGGGCCTTCACCCCTCCACTTT.

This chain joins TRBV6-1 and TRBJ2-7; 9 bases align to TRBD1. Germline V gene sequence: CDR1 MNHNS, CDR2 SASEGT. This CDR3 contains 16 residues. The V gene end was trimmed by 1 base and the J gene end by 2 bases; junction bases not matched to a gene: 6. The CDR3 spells CASSEEGQGLAYEQYF. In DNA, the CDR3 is TGTGCCAGCAGTGAAGAGGGACAGGGTCTAGCCTACGAGCAGTACTTC.

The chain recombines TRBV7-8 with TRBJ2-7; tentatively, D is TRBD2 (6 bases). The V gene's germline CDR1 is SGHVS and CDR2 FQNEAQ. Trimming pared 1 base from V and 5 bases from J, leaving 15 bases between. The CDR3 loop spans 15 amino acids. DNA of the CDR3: TGTGCCAGCAGCTTAGGTGGCTACCGGGGGAACGAGCAGTACTTC. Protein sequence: CASSLGGYRGNEQYF.

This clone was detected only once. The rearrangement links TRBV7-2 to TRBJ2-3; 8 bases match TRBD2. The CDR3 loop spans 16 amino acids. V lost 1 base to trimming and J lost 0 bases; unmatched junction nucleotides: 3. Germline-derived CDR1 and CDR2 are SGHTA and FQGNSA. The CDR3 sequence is CASSLVTGGSTDTQYF. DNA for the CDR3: TGTGCCAGCAGCTTAGTAACGGGAGGGAGCACAGATACGCAGTATTTT.

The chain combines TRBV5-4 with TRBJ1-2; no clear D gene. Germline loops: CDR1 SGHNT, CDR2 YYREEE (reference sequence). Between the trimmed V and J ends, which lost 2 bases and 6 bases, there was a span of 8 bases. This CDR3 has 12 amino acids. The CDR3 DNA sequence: TGTGCCAGCAGCTTAGGGTCCGATGGCTACACCTTC. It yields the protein CASSLGSDGYTF.

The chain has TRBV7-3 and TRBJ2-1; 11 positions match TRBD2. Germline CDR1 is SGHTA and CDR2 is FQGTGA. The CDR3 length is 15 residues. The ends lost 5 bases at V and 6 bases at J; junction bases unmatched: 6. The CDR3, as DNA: TGTGCCAGCAGCGAACTAGCGGGAGCAAGCAATGAGCAGTTCTTC. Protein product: CASSELAGASNEQFF.

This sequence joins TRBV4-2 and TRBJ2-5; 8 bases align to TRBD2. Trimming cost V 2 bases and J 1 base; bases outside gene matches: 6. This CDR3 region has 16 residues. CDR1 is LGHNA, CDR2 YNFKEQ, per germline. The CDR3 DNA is TGTGCCAGCAGCCAATCGGGGGGGCGGTCCCAAGAGACCCAGTACTTC. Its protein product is CASSQSGGRSQETQYF.

The CDR3 coding sequence is TGTGCCAGTAGTAGGGGGACAGCCTACGAGCAGTACTTC. Its translation is CASSRGTAYEQYF. V usage is TRBV19 and J usage is TRBJ2-7; 7 bases fit TRBD1. The CDR3 sequence is 13 residues long. V gave up 4 bases and J gave up 2 bases; unmatched junction bases: 2. CDR1 LNHDA and CDR2 SQIVND come from the germline V gene (reference sequence).

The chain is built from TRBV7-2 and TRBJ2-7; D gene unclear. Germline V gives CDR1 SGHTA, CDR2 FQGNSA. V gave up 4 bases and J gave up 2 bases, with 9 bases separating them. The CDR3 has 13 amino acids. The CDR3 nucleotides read TGTGCCAGCAGCTCTCTAGACACCTACGAGCAGTACTTC. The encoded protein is CASSSLDTYEQYF.

CDR3 in amino acids: CASSWTSGRTDTQYF. DNA for the CDR3: TGTGCCAGCAGTTGGACTAGCGGTCGCACAGATACGCAGTATTTT. The chain employs TRBV6-2 or TRBV6-3 and TRBJ2-3, with 10 bases matching TRBD2. With 4 bases clipped from V and 1 base from J, the junction kept 2 bases outside the gene matches. From germline, CDR1 is MNHEY and CDR2 SVGEGT. The CDR3 sequence is 15 residues long.

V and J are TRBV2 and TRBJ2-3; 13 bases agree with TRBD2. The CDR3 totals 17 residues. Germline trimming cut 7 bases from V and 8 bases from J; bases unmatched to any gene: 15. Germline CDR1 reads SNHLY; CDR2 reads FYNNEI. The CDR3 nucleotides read TGTGCCAGCATCCACAGACTAGCGGGAGGCCCGGGGGGTACGCAGTATTTT. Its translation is CASIHRLAGGPGGTQYF.

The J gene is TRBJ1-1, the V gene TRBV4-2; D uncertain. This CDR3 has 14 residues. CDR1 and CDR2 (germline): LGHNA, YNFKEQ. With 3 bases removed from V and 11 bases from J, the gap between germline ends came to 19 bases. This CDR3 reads CASSHPSTATEAFF. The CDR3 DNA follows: TGTGCCAGCAGCCACCCAAGCACGGCCACGGAGGCTTTCTTT.

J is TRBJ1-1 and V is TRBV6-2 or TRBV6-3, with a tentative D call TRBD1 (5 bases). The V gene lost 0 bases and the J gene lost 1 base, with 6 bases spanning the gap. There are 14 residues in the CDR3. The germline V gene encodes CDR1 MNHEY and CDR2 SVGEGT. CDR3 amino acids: CASSYSGGNTEAFF. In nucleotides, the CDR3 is TGTGCCAGCAGTTACTCGGGGGGGAACACTGAAGCTTTCTTT.

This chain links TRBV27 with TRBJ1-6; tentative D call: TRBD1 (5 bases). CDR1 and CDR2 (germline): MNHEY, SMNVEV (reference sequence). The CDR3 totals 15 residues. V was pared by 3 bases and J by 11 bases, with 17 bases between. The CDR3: CASSFREVPRAPLHF. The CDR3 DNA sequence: TGTGCCAGCAGTTTCAGGGAAGTCCCTAGGGCACCCCTCCACTTT.

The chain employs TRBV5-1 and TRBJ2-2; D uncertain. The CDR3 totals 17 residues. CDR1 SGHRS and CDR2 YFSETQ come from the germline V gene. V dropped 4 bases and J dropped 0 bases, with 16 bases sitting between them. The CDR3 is CASSPLPPRSNTGELFF. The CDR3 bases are TGCGCCAGCAGCCCTCTGCCACCGCGGTCGAACACCGGGGAGCTGTTTTTT.

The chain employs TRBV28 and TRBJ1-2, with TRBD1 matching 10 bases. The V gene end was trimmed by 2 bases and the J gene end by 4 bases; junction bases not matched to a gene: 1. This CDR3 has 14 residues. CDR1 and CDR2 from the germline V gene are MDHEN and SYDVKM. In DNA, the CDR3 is TGTGCCAGCAGTTTAGGGGACAGGGGCTATGGCTACACCTTC. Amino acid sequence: CASSLGDRGYGYTF.

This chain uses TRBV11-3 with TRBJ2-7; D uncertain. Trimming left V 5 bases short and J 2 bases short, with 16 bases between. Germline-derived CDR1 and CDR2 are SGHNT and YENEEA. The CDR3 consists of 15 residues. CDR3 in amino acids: CASSPNWAEAYEQYF. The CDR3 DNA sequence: TGTGCCAGCAGCCCGAATTGGGCAGAGGCCTACGAGCAGTACTTC.

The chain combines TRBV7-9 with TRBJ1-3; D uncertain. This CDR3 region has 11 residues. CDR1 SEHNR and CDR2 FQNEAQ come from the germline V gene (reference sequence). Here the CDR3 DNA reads TGTGGGGGAAGGTCTGGAAACACCATATATTTT. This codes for CGGRSGNTIYF.

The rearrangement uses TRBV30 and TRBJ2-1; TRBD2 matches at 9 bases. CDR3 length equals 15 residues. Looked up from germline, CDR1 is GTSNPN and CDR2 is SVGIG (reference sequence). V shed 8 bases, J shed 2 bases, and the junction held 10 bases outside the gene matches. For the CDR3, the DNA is TGTGCCCGTGACGGGCGGGAGGGACCCTACAATGAGCAGTTCTTC. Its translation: CARDGREGPYNEQFF.

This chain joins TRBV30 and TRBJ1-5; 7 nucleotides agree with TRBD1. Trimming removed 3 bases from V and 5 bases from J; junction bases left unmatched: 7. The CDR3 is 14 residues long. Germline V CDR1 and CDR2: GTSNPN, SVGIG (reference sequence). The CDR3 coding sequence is TGTGCCTGGAGCGCTACAGGGGCAGATCAGCCCCAGCATTTT. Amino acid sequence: CAWSATGADQPQHF. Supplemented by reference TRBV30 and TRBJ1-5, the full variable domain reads SQTIHQWPATLVQPVGSPLSLECTVEGTSNPNLYWYRQAAGRGLQLLFYSVGIGQISSEVPQNLSASRPQDRQFILSSKKLLLSDSGFYLCAWSATGADQPQHFGDGTRLSIL.

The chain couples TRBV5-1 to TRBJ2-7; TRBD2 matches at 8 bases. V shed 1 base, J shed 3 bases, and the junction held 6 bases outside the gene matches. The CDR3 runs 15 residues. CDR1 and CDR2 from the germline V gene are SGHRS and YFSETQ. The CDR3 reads CASSLSSGDRYEQYF. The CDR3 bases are TGCGCCAGCAGCTTGAGTAGCGGGGACCGCTACGAGCAGTACTTC.

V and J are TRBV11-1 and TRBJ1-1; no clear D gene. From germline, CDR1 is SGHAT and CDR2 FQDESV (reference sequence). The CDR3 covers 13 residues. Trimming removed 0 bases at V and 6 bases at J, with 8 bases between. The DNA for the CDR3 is TGTGCCAGCAGCTTAGCTGGAGGATCTGAAGCTTTCTTT. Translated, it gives CASSLAGGSEAFF.

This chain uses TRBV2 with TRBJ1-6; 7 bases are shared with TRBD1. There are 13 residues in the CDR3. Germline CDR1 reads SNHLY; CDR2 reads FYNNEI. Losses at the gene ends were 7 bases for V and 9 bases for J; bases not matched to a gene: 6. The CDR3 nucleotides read TGTGCCAGCAAGGGGGCAGAGCGTTCACCCCTCCACTTT. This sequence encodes CASKGAERSPLHF.

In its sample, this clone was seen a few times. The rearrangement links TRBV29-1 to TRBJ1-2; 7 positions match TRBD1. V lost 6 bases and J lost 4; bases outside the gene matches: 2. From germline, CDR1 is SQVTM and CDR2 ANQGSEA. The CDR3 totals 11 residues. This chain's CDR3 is CSVRDSYGYTF. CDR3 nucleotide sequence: TGCAGCGTGAGGGACAGCTATGGCTACACCTTC.

CDR3 bases: TGTGCCCTGGAGGGTTTCCTCCTGGAGCAGTTCTTC. Translated: CALEGFLLEQFF. The chain uses TRBV7-9 and TRBJ2-1; D possibly corresponds to TRBD2 (6 bases). V was pared by 11 bases and J by 10 bases, with 18 bases between. Looked up from germline, CDR1 is SEHNR and CDR2 is FQNEAQ (reference sequence). This CDR3 is built from 12 residues.

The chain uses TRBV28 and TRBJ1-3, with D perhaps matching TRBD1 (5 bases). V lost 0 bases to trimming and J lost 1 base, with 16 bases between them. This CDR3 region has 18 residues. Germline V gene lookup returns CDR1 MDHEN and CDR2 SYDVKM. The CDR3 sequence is CASSLWVGGGPSGNTIYF. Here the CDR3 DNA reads TGTGCCAGCAGTTTATGGGTGGGTGGGGGACCTTCTGGAAACACCATATATTTT.